Shown below are 7 T cell receptor beta chains from a single sample sequenced in a study of CD8 T cells in Susac syndrome. With random hexamers, reverse transcription was performed on 0.5 to 1 ug of RNA. Via MiXCR, TCRdb re-called the immunoSEQ multiplex PCR reads, giving one row per CDR3 protein. The sample carries 75,000 to 95,000 distinct CDR3 sequences, 95% recorded once. What was sequenced was CD8+ T cells from PBMCs. The receptors come from a human donor with Susac syndrome.

The chain uses TRBV2 and TRBJ2-3; possible D gene TRBD2, 5 bases. The CDR3 has 14 residues. Germline V gene sequence: CDR1 SNHLY, CDR2 FYNNEI. Trimming stripped 3 bases from V and 6 bases from J, with 13 bases between. The CDR3 DNA sequence: TGTGCCAGCAGTGATGGCTGGGAGTCCGATACGCAGTATTTT. Amino acid sequence: CASSDGWESDTQYF.

The rearrangement uses TRBV18 and TRBJ2-3; D unresolved. Germline CDR1 reads KGHSH; CDR2 reads LQKENI. The CDR3 is 13 residues long. The germline V and J ends were trimmed by 0 bases and 4 bases, with 5 bases remaining between them. CDR3 nucleotide sequence: TGTGCCAGCTCACCACCCTTCCCAGATACGCAGTATTTT. Translation: CASSPPFPDTQYF.

The genes are TRBV28 and TRBJ2-7; D uncertain. Trimming pared 8 bases from V and 1 base from J, leaving 12 bases between. In germline, CDR1 is MDHEN, CDR2 SYDVKM. The CDR3 has 13 amino acids. The CDR3 bases are TGTGCCAGCCCGGCAGGTGGGTCCTACGAGCAGTACTTC. Encoded protein: CASPAGGSYEQYF.

The V and J genes are TRBV29-1 and TRBJ2-7; TRBD1 aligns across 9 bases. Trimming cost V 6 bases and J 1 base; bases outside gene matches: 1. CDR3 length equals 12 residues. CDR1 SQVTM and CDR2 ANQGSEA come from the germline V gene. The CDR3 is CSVGTGSYEQYF. Written as DNA, the CDR3 is TGCAGCGTCGGGACAGGGTCCTACGAGCAGTACTTC.

This sequence joins TRBV4-2 and TRBJ1-1; no definite D call. The CDR3 has 14 amino acids. The germline V and J ends were trimmed by 2 bases and 4 bases, with 11 bases remaining between them. Germline V CDR1 and CDR2: LGHNA, YNFKEQ. DNA of the CDR3: TGTGCCAGCAGCCAAAATCCGGTTTCCACTGAAGCTTTCTTT. This translates into CASSQNPVSTEAFF.

A few counts support this clonotype. The J gene is TRBJ2-1, the V gene TRBV6-2 or TRBV6-3; D remains ambiguous. V lost 6 bases, J lost 7 bases, and 7 bases lay in between. The germline V gene encodes CDR1 MNHEY and CDR2 SVGEGT. The CDR3 is made up of 11 amino acids. The CDR3 nucleotides are TGTGCCAGCAGGGACGGTAATGAGCAGTTCTTC. Translating gives CASRDGNEQFF.

The V call is TRBV29-1, the J call TRBJ2-1, with 11 bases aligning to TRBD2. Germline V gene data show CDR1 as SQVTM and CDR2 as ANQGSEA. The CDR3 consists of 14 residues. J gave up 3 bases and V 8 bases, and 6 bases lay outside the gene matches. This CDR3 is CSLTGTSGYNEQFF. DNA for the CDR3: TGCAGCTTAACCGGGACTAGCGGCTACAATGAGCAGTTCTTC.